In its sample, the clone carrying this TCR beta chain was seen a few times. Its matching antigen is unknown. Germline CDR1 reads LGHNA; CDR2 reads YNFKEQ. The CDR3 spans 17 residues. J was trimmed by 4 bases and V by 4 bases; bases with no gene match: 10. The assay was immunoSEQ multiplex PCR, and TCRdb's table has in-frame clones only and misses some. This sample has fewer than 8,000 clones, with 80% found just once. These data are taken from a study of immune evolution from preneoplasia to lung adenocarcinoma. Study information: HLA loss of heterozygosity: 6% to 7.5% AIS, about 15% MIA, approximately 31% ADC, none AAH.

Overall study results and limits: Normal lung had the highest top T cell clone frequencies.

Patient tissue came from resections in Japan or China, 2014–2017. Nucleic acids came from premalignant or tumor cells enriched by macro-dissection. The material sequenced was FFPE minimally invasive lung adenocarcinoma tissue. The chain recombines TRBV4-2 with TRBJ2-2, with 9 bases matching TRBD1. This TCR derives from a person aged 50-75 years with lung adenocarcinoma. This chain's CDR3 is CASSLDRGTGITGELFF. The CDR3 DNA reads TGTGCCAGCAGCCTTGACCGGGGGACAGGGATCACCGGGGAGCTGTTTTTT.